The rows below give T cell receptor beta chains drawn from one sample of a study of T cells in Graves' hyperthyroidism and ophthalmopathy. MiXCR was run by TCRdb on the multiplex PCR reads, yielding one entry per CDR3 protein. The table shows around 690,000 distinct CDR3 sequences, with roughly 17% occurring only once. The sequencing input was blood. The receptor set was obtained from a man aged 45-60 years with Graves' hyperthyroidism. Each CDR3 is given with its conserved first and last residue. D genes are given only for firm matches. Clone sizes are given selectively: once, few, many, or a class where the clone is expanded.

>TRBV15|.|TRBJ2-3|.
CATSTPRSDTQYF
TGTGCCACCAGCACCCCCCGGTCCGATACGCAGTATTTT
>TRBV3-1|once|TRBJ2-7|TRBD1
CAGSPPSGQGAYEQYF
TGTGCCGGCAGCCCCCCCTCCGGACAGGGCGCCTACGAGCAGTACTTC
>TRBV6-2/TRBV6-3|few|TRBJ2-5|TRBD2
CASRIAGGGETQYF
TGTGCCAGCAGAATAGCGGGAGGAGGAGAGACCCAGTACTTC
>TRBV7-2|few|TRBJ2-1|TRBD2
CASSSLLQPGTSLYNEQFF
TGTGCCAGCAGCTCACTACTGCAGCCCGGGACTAGCCTGTACAATGAGCAGTTCTTC
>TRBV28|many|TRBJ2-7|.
CASSSSGAGEGEQYF
TGTGCCAGCAGTTCCTCCGGGGCAGGGGAGGGAGAGCAGTACTTC
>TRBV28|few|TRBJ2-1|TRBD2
CASSLWSSGGASSYNEQFF
TGTGCCAGCAGTTTATGGTCTAGCGGGGGGGCTAGCTCCTACAATGAGCAGTTCTTC
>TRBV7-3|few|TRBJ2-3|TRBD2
CASSSSSTSGPTDTQYF
TGTGCCAGCAGCTCCTCTTCGACTAGCGGCCCCACAGATACGCAGTATTTT
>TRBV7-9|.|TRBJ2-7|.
CASSPETVYEQYF
TGTGCCAGCAGCCCCGAGACGGTCTACGAGCAGTACTTC
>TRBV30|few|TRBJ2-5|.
CAWSVSSLQETHYF
TGTGCCTGGAGTGTATCCAGCCTTCAAGAGACCCATTACTTC
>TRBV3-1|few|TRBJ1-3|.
CASSRPPGRGGNTIYF
TGTGCCAGCAGCCGCCCCCCAGGGAGAGGTGGAAACACCATATATTTT
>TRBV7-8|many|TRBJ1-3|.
CASSLVVGQSAIYF
TGTGCCAGCAGCTTAGTAGTGGGACAATCTGCCATATATTTT
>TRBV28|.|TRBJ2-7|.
CASSDQGEASYEQYF
TGTGCCAGCAGTGACCAGGGGGAGGCCTCCTACGAGCAGTACTTC
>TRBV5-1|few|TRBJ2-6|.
CASREGSVANVLTF
TGCGCCAGCAGGGAGGGGTCGGTGGCCAACGTCCTGACTTTC
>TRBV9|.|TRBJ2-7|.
CASSGRDGYEQYF
TGTGCCAGCAGCGGTAGGGACGGATACGAGCAGTACTTC
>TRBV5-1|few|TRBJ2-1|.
CASRATAAEQFF
TGCGCCAGCAGGGCCACGGCGGCTGAGCAGTTCTTC
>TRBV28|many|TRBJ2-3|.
CASSMGPRGSSSTDTQYF
TGTGCCAGCAGTATGGGGCCCCGTGGTAGCAGTAGCACAGATACGCAGTATTTT
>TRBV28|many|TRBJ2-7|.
CASRPIRDNSYEQYF
TGTGCCAGCAGACCTATCCGGGACAACTCCTACGAGCAGTACTTC
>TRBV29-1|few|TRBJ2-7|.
CSAIRTLPRYEQYF
TGCAGCGCAATAAGGACACTCCCTCGGTACGAGCAGTACTTC
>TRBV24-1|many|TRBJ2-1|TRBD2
CATSDSSSGRRNEQFF
TGTGCCACCAGTGATTCTTCGAGCGGGAGGAGAAATGAGCAGTTCTTC
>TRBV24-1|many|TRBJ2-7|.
CATSDFDGYEQYF
TGTGCCACCAGTGATTTTGACGGCTACGAGCAGTACTTC
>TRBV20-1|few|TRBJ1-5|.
CSAQRTSTDTQHF
TGCAGTGCTCAAAGGACTAGCACAGATACGCAGCATTTT
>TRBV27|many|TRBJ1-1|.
CASSLIGSGSHNEAFF
TGTGCCAGCAGTTTAATTGGGTCCGGCTCTCACAATGAAGCTTTCTTT
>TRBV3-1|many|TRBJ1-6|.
CASSHGVGDSPLHF
TGTGCCAGCAGCCATGGGGTTGGGGATTCACCCCTCCACTTT